This T cell receptor beta chain was captured in a study of regulatory dendritic cells for organ transplantation. Overall study findings and caveats: Memory CD8+ clonal expansion seemed more limited with regulatory than mature dendritic cells.

With regard to this clone: Its target is unknown.

Produced via immunoSEQ multiplex PCR; TCRdb's table is partial and in-frame only. The sample holds some 35,000 clones, about 89% seen once. The V end was cut by 1 base, the J end by 8 bases, with 14 bases between. The CDR3 spans 14 residues. Looked up from germline, CDR1 is MNHEY and CDR2 is SVGAGI. This clonotype originated in a human donor in good health. Sequences were obtained from naive CD8+ T cells from blood. The subset was: CD45RA+ naive T cells. The chain employs TRBV6-5 and TRBJ1-2, with a weak D call TRBD1 (5 bases). The CDR3 nucleotides read TGTGCCAGCAGTTACTACGGGGGGATGGAAGGCTACACCTTC. Translating gives CASSYYGGMEGYTF.